What follows describes a single T cell receptor beta chain. This entry is derived from a study of blood T cells in healthy people across ages. Sample-barcoded 5' priming and a J-beta primer mix drove a second PCR of about 6 to 12 cycles. TCRdb called the 5' RACE reads again in MiXCR, with one record for every CDR3 protein. The sample lists about a million distinct CDR3 sequences; around two fifths were seen once. CDR1 and CDR2 from the germline V gene are SGHRS and YFSETQ. The length of the CDR3 is 18 residues. Trimming took 2 bases from V and 0 from J, leaving 20 bases between them. The gene calls are TRBV5-1 and TRBJ1-1; possibly TRBD1 for D (5 bases). The sequenced material came from blood. This TCR derives from a man aged 18 to 30 in good health. The CDR3 reads CASSFRATTALMNTEAFF. In DNA form, the CDR3 reads TGCGCCAGCAGCTTCCGCGCCACGACAGCGCTTATGAACACTGAAGCTTTCTTT.